This entry lists 8 T cell receptor beta chains sequenced from one sample in a study of beta chain features in type 1 diabetes. Expressed TCRB transcripts were sequenced because the entire RNA isolate underwent reverse transcription. Here immunoSEQ multiplex PCR was the method, and the copy in TCRdb shows in-frame clones only, minus some. The sample gives 100,000 to 150,000 clones, roughly 17% of which show up once; around 2.7% is in the top ten. Study results and limitations: Type 1 diabetes patients had TCRB CDR3s that were shorter (moderately but significantly so) in all four CD4+ subsets.

Antigen specificity for these receptors is unknown. Sequencing input: central memory CD4+ T cells from blood. The receptors were sampled from a man between 18 and 35 years old with type 1 diabetes.

The V call is TRBV4-2, the J call TRBJ2-2; D possibly matches TRBD1 or TRBD2 (6 bases each). V shed 4 bases and J shed 0 bases, with 15 bases lying between them. CDR3 length: 17 amino acids. Germline V gene sequence: CDR1 LGHNA, CDR2 YNFKEQ. The CDR3 loop reads CASSRAAGHANTGELFF. Written as DNA, the CDR3 is TGTGCCAGCAGCCGAGCCGCGGGACACGCGAACACCGGGGAGCTGTTTTTT.

The genes are TRBV29-1 and TRBJ2-3; tentative D call: TRBD2 (6 bases). Germline V lookup: CDR1 SQVTM, CDR2 ANQGSEA. The CDR3 is 14 amino acids. V dropped 3 bases and J dropped 2 bases, with 12 bases sitting between them. The CDR3 protein is CSVDGGPDTDTQYF. The CDR3 nucleotides read TGCAGCGTTGACGGGGGACCTGACACAGATACGCAGTATTTT.

J is TRBJ2-4 and V is TRBV6-1; D is undetermined. The germline V gene has CDR1 MNHNS and CDR2 SASEGT. The CDR3 extends over 18 amino acids. Trimming stripped 3 bases from V and 2 bases from J, with 20 bases between. CDR3 coding DNA: TGTGCCAGCAGTGACCAGCCCCCACTCACCTCTCCCAAAAACATTCAGTACTTC. Translated: CASSDQPPLTSPKNIQYF.

The V and J genes are TRBV4-3 and TRBJ2-3, with D perhaps matching TRBD2 (7 bases). The CDR3 runs 17 residues. Trimming took off 0 bases at V and 4 bases at J, with 17 bases between the two ends. Germline lookup yields CDR1 LGHNA and CDR2 YSLEER. The DNA for the CDR3 is TGCGCCAGCAGCCAAGAATATCTAGTCGGGGGGCCAGATACGCAGTATTTT. Residues: CASSQEYLVGGPDTQYF.

This clone was seen more than once but under ten times. The CDR3: CASSLEAGVGYEQYF. The CDR3 DNA is TGCGCCAGCAGCTTGGAGGCGGGAGTAGGCTACGAGCAGTACTTC. V is TRBV5-1 and J is TRBJ2-7, with 7 positions matching TRBD2. V shed 0 bases, J shed 3 bases, and the junction held 6 bases outside the gene matches. Germline lookup yields CDR1 SGHRS and CDR2 YFSETQ. This CDR3 has 15 amino acids.

The rearrangement joins TRBV28 to TRBJ2-7; D remains ambiguous. CDR1 and CDR2 (germline): MDHEN, SYDVKM. Trimming shortened V by 3 bases and J by 0 bases, and 18 bases separated the two germline ends. The CDR3 has 17 residues. CDR3 sequence (DNA): TGTGCCAGCAGTTTGGTGGGGTGGACGGTGGACTCCTACGAGCAGTACTTC. It is translated as CASSLVGWTVDSYEQYF.

This clone was counted between two and nine times. This rearrangement joins TRBV18 to TRBJ2-3; possible D gene TRBD2, 6 bases. CDR3 length: 12 residues. Trimming took off 7 bases at V and 6 bases at J, with 11 bases between the two ends. CDR1 and CDR2 (germline): KGHSH, LQKENI. DNA of the CDR3: TGTGCCAGCTTGGCGGGGTCGGATACGCAGTATTTT. It codes for CASLAGSDTQYF.

Only a few counts were recorded for this clone. The chain combines TRBV30 with TRBJ2-3, with D perhaps assigned TRBD1 or TRBD2 (5 bases each). Per the germline V gene, CDR1 is GTSNPN and CDR2 is SVGIG (reference sequence). The ends were cut back, 3 bases at V and 4 bases at J, with 14 bases in the middle. CDR3 length: 14 residues. CDR3 amino acids: CAWRGVKAADTQYF. In nucleotides, the CDR3 is TGTGCCTGGAGGGGGGTGAAGGCGGCAGATACGCAGTATTTT.